The rows below give T cell receptor beta chains drawn from one sample of a study of T cells after yellow fever vaccination. TCRdb analysed the 5' RACE reads with MiXCR anew, one entry per CDR3 protein. The data contain roughly 100,000 distinct CDR3 sequences, approximately 9% of them singletons. Specimen: CD8+ T cells not binding an NS4B(214-222) dextramer, sorted from PBMCs, collected around 15 days after the first yellow fever vaccination. These receptor sequences come from a man younger than 35 who received the YFV17D yellow fever vaccine. The CDR3 runs from the conserved cysteine through the conserved F or W. The order of the fields is J gene, clone size, V gene, CDR3 length, CDR3 protein. Only some rows state a clone size, as once, few, many or a class for expanded clones.

>TRBJ2-3|few|TRBV5-1|14
CASSLTSGGDTQYF
>TRBJ2-6|-|TRBV6-5|15
CASSFLSSGANVLTF
>TRBJ1-6|many|TRBV27|14
CASSPRGGNSPLHF
>TRBJ2-3|-|TRBV4-1|15
CASSQVTGYIDTQYF
>TRBJ2-3|-|TRBV28|15
CASSMGPGSSDTQYF
>TRBJ2-2|many|TRBV4-1|18
CASSQLDRGYPNDGELFF
>TRBJ2-5|many|TRBV3-1|14
CASSQGYVQETQYF
>TRBJ1-1|few|TRBV6-1|15
CASSLMDRGGTEAFF
>TRBJ1-6|few|TRBV4-1|14
CASSQTGWNSPLHF
>TRBJ2-5|few|TRBV4-1|14
CASSQDRVEETQYF
>TRBJ2-1|-|TRBV9|14
CASSISTGGNEQFF
>TRBJ2-1|-|TRBV20-1|15
CRPVRPGSSYNEQFF
>TRBJ2-4|-|TRBV11-1|18
CASSSGTGAYIAKNIQYF
>TRBJ2-7|few|TRBV4-1|16
CASSQDPPGRDYEQYF
>TRBJ2-1|-|TRBV4-1|16
CASSQAVRGFYNEQFF
>TRBJ2-3|-|TRBV7-9|15
CASSLVARSTDTQYF
>TRBJ1-1|-|TRBV15|16
CATSTRVVEMNTEAFF
>TRBJ2-2|-|TRBV4-1|18
CASSHGAWGLYGTGELFF
>TRBJ2-1|-|TRBV7-3|15
CASSSGQGNYNEQFF
>TRBJ2-5|few|TRBV4-3|16
CASSQGPSERQETQYF
>TRBJ2-2|many|TRBV7-9|16
CASSSTGAKNTGELFF
>TRBJ1-1|many|TRBV6-5|14
CASSYSIRDTEAFF
>TRBJ1-2|-|TRBV21-1|15
CASSARRSVNYGYTF
>TRBJ1-3|few|TRBV29-1|12
CSGVDSGNTIYF
>TRBJ2-1|-|TRBV7-9|13
CASSRQGQNEQFF
>TRBJ2-5|-|TRBV6-1|14
CASSEGNGQETQYF
>TRBJ2-7|-|TRBV5-6|12
CASSTIRGEQYF
>TRBJ2-2|few|TRBV19|15
CASSPTGPNTGELFF
>TRBJ2-1|few|TRBV29-1|13
CSAWGQGGNEQFF
>TRBJ1-1|few|TRBV12-3/TRBV12-4|15
CASSFAGQKNTEAFF
>TRBJ2-7|few|TRBV20-1|16
CSAPGTGGELVGQQYF
>TRBJ2-3|few|TRBV4-2|21
CASSHALPLATNQGGTDTQYF